A single TCR beta chain is shown here with its context. During its preparation, the TCRbeta library received unique molecular identifiers. TCRdb reprocessed the PCR reads via MiXCR and lists one record per CDR3 protein. Of 640,000 or so distinct CDR3 sequences listed, roughly 17% were seen once; the top ten hold over 0.95%. Germline V CDR1 and CDR2: MNHEY, SVGEGT. The CDR3 sequence is 13 residues long. Trimming stripped 3 bases from V and 8 bases from J, with 11 bases between. The source of the sample is a study of T-cell reconstitution after alpha-beta-depleted transplantation in children. This TCR came from a human donor who donated a stem cell graft to a child with acute myeloid leukemia. The sequencing here drew on PBMCs from the stem cell graft donor, taken from the stem cell graft. The chain couples TRBV6-2 or TRBV6-3 to TRBJ2-1; D is unclear. The CDR3 loop is CASSYFTVDEQFF. In nucleotides, the CDR3 is TGTGCCAGCAGTTATTTTACGGTAGATGAGCAGTTCTTC.